The source of this T cell receptor (beta chain) is a study of naive CD8 T cells in extremely preterm neonates. Study findings and constraints: iChao1 richness was lowest in preterm neonates, significantly versus all ages.

Sequenced by immunoSEQ multiplex PCR; TCRdb stores in-frame clones only, minus some. The sample contains more than 4,500 clones, around 97% of which appear only once. This CDR3 region has 13 residues. Germline loops: CDR1 MNHNY, CDR2 SVGAGI (reference sequence). Trimming pared 2 bases from V and 6 bases from J, leaving 8 bases between. For this clone: Its antigen is still unknown.

Peripheral blood came from healthy roughly 16-56 month-old surgical children and healthy nonsmoking adults. Input material: naive CD8+ T cells from blood. The chain couples TRBV6-6 to TRBJ2-1; D remains ambiguous. The sequence was collected from a human donor in good health. This chain's CDR3 is CASSYGSLNEQFF. The CDR3, as DNA: TGTGCCAGCAGTTACGGCTCTCTCAATGAGCAGTTCTTC.